This T cell receptor (beta chain) appears in the sequencing data of a study of T cell responses to AZD1222 COVID-19 vaccine. General study findings and limits: Following two doses of AZD1222, Spike-specific TCR breadth and depth rose. The reported proportion of spike-specific TCRs targeting unmutated variant regions was nearly half. Repertoire sampling was restricted to post-peak T cell response timepoints.

Germline lookup yields CDR1 SGHVS and CDR2 FNYEAQ. J gave up 8 bases and V 5 bases, and 10 bases lay outside the gene matches. There are 16 residues in the CDR3. Notes on this clone: Its antigen is currently unknown.

The method was immunoSEQ multiplex PCR; TCRdb's version includes in-frame clones alone and lacks a portion of them. The table records under 150,000 clones, about 92% of them present only once. The receptor comes from an adult in good health. The specimen comprised peripheral blood, sampled on day 0 of AZD1222 vaccination. V and J are TRBV7-6 and TRBJ2-1; 12 bases line up with TRBD2. The CDR3 sequence is CASSRLAGAYSDEQFF. CDR3 sequence (DNA): TGTGCCAGCAGCAGACTAGCGGGAGCTTATAGCGATGAGCAGTTCTTC.